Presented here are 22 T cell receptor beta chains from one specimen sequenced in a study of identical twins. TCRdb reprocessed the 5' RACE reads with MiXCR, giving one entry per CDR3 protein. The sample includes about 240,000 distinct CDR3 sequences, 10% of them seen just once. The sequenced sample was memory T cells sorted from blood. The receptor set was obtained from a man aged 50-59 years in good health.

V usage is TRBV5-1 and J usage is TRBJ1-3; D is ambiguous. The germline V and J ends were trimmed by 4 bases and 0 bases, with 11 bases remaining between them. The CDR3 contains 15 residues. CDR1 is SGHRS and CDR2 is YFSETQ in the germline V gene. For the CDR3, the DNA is TGCGCCAGCAGCGCTGACACCAGCTCTGGAAACACCATATATTTT. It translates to CASSADTSSGNTIYF.

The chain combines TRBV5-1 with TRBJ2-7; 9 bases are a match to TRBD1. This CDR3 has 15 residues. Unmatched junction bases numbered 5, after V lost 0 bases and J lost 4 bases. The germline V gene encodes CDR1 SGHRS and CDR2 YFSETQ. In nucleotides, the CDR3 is TGCGCCAGCAGCTTGGCCGGGGACAGGGCGTACGAGCAGTACTTC. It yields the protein CASSLAGDRAYEQYF.

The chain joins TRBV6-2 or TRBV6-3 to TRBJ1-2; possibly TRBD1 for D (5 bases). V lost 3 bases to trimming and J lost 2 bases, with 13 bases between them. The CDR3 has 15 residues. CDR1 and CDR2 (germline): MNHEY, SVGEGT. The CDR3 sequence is CASSYRPGRNYGYTF. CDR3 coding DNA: TGTGCCAGCAGTTATCGACCGGGACGGAACTATGGCTACACCTTC.

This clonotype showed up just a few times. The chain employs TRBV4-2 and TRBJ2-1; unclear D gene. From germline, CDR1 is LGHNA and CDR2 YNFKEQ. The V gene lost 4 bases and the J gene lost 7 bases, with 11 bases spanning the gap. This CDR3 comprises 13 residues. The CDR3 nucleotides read TGTGCCAGCAGCCCGGAAAGGCGGAATGAGCAGTTCTTC. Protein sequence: CASSPERRNEQFF.

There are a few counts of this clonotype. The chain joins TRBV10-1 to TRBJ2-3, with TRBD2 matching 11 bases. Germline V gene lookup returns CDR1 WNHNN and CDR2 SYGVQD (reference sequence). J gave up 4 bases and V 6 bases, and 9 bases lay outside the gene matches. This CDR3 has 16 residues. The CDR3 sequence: CASSSISGGAPDTQYF. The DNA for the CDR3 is TGCGCCAGCAGCAGTATTAGCGGGGGGGCCCCAGATACGCAGTATTTT.

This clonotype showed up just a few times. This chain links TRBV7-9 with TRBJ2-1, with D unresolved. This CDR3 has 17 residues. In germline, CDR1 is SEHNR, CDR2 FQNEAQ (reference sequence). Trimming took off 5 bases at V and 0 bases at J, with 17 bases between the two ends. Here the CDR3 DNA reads TGTGCCAGCAGCCCAAAACCAAAACAGAGCTCCTACAATGAGCAGTTCTTC. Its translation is CASSPKPKQSSYNEQFF.

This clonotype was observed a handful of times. CDR3 loop: CAGDTQYF. Written as DNA, the CDR3 is TGTGCCGGAGATACGCAGTATTTT. The chain uses TRBV14 and TRBJ2-3; D is uncertain. V was cut by 11 bases and J by 5 bases, with 2 bases left in between. The CDR3 consists of 8 residues. CDR1 and CDR2 from the germline V gene are SGHDN and FVKESK.

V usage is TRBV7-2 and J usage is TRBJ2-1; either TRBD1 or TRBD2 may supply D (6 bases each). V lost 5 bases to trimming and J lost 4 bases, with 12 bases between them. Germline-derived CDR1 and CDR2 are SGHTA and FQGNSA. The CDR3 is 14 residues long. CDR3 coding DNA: TGTGCCAGCAGCGAGGGGGGTAGATACAATGAGCAGTTCTTC. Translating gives CASSEGGRYNEQFF.

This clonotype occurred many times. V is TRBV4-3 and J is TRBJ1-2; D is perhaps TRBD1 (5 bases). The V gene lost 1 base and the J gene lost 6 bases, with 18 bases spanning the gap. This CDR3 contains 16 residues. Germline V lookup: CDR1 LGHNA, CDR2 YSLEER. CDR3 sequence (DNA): TGCGCCAGCAGCCAAGCAGTGGCAGGGCTTGGTGATGGCTACACCTTC. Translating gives CASSQAVAGLGDGYTF.

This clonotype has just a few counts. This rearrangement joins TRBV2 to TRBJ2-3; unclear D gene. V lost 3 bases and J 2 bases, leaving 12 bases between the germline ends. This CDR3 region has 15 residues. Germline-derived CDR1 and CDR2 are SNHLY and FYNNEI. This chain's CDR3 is CASSDSLYPTDTQYF. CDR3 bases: TGTGCCAGCAGTGACAGTCTGTATCCCACAGATACGCAGTATTTT.

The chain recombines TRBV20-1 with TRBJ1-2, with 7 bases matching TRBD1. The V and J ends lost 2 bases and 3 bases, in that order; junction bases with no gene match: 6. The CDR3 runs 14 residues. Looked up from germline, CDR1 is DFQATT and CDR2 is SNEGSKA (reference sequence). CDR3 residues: CSARRQGGDYGYTF. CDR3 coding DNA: TGCAGTGCTAGACGACAGGGTGGGGACTATGGCTACACCTTC.

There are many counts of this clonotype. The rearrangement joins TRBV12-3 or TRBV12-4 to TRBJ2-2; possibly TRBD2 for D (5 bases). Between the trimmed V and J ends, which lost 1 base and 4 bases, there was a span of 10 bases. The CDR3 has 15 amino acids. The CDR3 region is CASSLVSGSTGELFF. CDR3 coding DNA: TGTGCCAGCAGTTTAGTCTCGGGGAGCACCGGGGAGCTGTTTTTT.

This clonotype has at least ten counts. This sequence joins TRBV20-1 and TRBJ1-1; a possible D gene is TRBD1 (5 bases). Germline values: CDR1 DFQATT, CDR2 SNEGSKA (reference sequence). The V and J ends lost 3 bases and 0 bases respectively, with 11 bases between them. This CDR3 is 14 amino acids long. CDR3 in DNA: TGCAGTGCTAGTCAGGGTATCATGAACACTGAAGCTTTCTTT. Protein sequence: CSASQGIMNTEAFF.

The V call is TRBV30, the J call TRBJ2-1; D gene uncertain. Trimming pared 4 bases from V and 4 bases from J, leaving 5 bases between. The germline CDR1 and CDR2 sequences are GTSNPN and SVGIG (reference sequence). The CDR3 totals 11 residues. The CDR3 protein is CAWKKYNEQFF. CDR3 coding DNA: TGTGCCTGGAAAAAATACAATGAGCAGTTCTTC.

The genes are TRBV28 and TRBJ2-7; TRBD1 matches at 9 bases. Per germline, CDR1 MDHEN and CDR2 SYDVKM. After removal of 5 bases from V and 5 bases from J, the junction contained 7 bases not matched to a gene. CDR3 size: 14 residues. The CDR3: CASSTYRGRNEQYF. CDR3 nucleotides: TGTGCCAGCAGTACCTACAGGGGGCGTAACGAGCAGTACTTC.

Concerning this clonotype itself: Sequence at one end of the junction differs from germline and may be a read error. For the CDR3, the DNA is TGCAGTACTAGTTACGGGACAGGGCGCCAAGAGACCCAGTACTTC. Amino acid sequence: CSTSYGTGRQETQYF. V is TRBV20-1 and J is TRBJ2-5, with TRBD1 matching 9 bases. The CDR3 sequence is 15 residues long. Germline CDR1 is DFQATT and CDR2 is SNEGSKA (reference sequence).

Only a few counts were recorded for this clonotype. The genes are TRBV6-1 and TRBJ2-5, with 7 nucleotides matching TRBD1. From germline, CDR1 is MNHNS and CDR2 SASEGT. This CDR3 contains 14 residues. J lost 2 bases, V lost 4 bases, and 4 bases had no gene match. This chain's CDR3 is CASSAGQAQETQYF. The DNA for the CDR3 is TGTGCCAGCAGTGCCGGACAGGCTCAAGAGACCCAGTACTTC.

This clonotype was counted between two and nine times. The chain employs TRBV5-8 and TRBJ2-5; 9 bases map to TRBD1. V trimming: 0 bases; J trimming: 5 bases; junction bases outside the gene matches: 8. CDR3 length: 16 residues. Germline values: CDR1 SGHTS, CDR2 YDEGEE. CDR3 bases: TGTGCCAGCAGCTTGGCGCCGGGACAGGGTAATGAGACCCAGTACTTC. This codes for CASSLAPGQGNETQYF.

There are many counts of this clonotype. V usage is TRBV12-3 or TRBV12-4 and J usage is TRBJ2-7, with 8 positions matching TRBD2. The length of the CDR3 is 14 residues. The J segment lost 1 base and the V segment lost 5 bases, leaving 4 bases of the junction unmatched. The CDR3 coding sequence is TGTGCCAGCAGTAAGCGGGGGCTTTCCTACGAGCAGTACTTC. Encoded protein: CASSKRGLSYEQYF.

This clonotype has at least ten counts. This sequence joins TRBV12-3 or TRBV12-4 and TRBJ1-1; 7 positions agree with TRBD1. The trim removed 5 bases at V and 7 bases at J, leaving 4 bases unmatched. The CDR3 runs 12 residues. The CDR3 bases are TGTGCCAGCAGTCAATACAGGGGTGAAGCTTTCTTT. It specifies CASSQYRGEAFF.

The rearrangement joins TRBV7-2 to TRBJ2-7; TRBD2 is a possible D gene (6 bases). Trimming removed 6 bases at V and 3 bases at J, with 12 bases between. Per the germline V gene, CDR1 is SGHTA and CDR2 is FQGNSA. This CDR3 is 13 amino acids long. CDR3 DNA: TGTGCCAGCAGTACCCGGCGGGGCTACGAGCAGTACTTC. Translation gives CASSTRRGYEQYF.

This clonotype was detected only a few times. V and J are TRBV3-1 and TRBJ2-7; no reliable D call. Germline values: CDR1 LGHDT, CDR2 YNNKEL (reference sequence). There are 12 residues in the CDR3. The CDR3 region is CAVLAGPGEQYF. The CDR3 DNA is TGTGCAGTATTGGCCGGTCCGGGTGAGCAGTACTTC.